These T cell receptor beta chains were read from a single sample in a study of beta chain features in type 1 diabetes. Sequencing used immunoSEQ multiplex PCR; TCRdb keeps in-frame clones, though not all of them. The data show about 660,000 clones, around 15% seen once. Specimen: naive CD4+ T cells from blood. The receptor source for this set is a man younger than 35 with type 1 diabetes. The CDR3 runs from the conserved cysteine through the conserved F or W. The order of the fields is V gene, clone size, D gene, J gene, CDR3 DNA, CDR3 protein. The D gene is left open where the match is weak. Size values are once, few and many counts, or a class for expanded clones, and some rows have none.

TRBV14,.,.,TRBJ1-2,TGTGCCAGCAGCCACCGCCCGGGACACAACTATGGCTACACCTTC,CASSHRPGHNYGYTF
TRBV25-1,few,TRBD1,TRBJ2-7,TGTGCCAGCAGCGAAGACAGGGAAGGCTCCTACGAGCAGTACTTC,CASSEDREGSYEQYF
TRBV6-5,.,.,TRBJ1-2,TGTGCCAGCAGGACCTTCTATGGCTACACCTTC,CASRTFYGYTF
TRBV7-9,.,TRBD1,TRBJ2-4,TGTGCCAGCAGCCTAATATTACGCACCCGGGACAGCAAAAACATTCAGTACTTC,CASSLILRTRDSKNIQYF
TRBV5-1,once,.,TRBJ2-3,TGCGCCAGCAGTCCCCTTAACACAGATACGCAGTATTTT,CASSPLNTDTQYF
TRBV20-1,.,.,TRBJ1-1,TGCAGTGCTAGAGAGACGAACCGAGCTTTCTTT,CSARETNRAFF
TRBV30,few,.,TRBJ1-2,TGTGCCTGGAGTAGGGGACTAACTTTATATGGCTACACCTTC,CAWSRGLTLYGYTF
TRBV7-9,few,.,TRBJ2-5,TGTGCCAGCAGCCCGACCGAAGAGACCCAGTACTTC,CASSPTEETQYF
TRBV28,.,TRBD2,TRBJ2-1,TGTGCCAGCAGTTTTAGAACTAGCGGAGTGAATGAGCAGTTCTTC,CASSFRTSGVNEQFF
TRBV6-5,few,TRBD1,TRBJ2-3,TGTGCCAGCAGTTATAGGGACAGGGGCCCAGATACGCAGTATTTT,CASSYRDRGPDTQYF
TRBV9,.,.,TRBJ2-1,TGTGCCAGCAGCGCGGCAGGGGGGAGTAATGAGCAGTTCTTC,CASSAAGGSNEQFF
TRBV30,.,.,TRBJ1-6,TGTGCCTGGAACGGGGCAGGCACTTCACCCCTCCACTTT,CAWNGAGTSPLHF
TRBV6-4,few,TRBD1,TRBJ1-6,TGTGCCAGCAGTGCCACAGGGGTACGCTCCTATAATTCACCCCTCCACTTT,CASSATGVRSYNSPLHF
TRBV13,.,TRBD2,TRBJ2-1,TGTGCCAGCAGCCCAAAGCGGGGACCCGACAATGAGCAGTTCTTC,CASSPKRGPDNEQFF
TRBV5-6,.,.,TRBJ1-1,TGTGCCAGCAGCTTCCCAGGGATGAACACTGAAGCTTTCTTT,CASSFPGMNTEAFF
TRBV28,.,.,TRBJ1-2,TGTGCCAGCAGTTTGATCGGGGACTATGGCTACACCTTC,CASSLIGDYGYTF
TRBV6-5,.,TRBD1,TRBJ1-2,TGTGCCAGCAGTTCGACAGGGGTCGCGAGTGGCTACACCTTC,CASSSTGVASGYTF
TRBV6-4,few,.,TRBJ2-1,TGTGCCAGCAGTGACTTGACGCCGAGCTCCTACAATGAGCAGTTCTTC,CASSDLTPSSYNEQFF
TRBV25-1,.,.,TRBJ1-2,TGTGCCAGCAGTGAATTCCCAGGCGGGGGCTACACCTTC,CASSEFPGGGYTF
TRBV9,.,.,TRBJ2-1,TGTGCCAGCAGCGCTCGGACTAACTACAATGAGCAGTTCTTC,CASSARTNYNEQFF
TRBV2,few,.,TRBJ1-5,TGTGCCAGCAGTGTTTTGGGGGATGGCAATCAGCCCCAGCATTTT,CASSVLGDGNQPQHF
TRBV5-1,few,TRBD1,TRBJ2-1,TGCGCCACCGACACCGGGACAGGGGCCTTCAATGAGCAGTTCTTC,CATDTGTGAFNEQFF
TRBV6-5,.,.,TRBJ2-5,TGTGCCAGCAGCCCCCCGGGACTCGACCAAGAGACCCAGTACTTC,CASSPPGLDQETQYF